The 15 T cell receptor beta chains reported below all come from one sample, sequenced in a study of OX40 agonist ivuxolimab in advanced cancers. Here immunoSEQ multiplex PCR was the method, and the copy in TCRdb shows in-frame clones only, minus some. The sample holds around 2,900 clones, approximately 68% seen once. The sequences come from CD4+ or CD8+ T cells sorted from blood, collected in a trial of the OX40 agonist ivuxolimab. These receptors all stem from an adult with an advanced solid tumor such as melanoma, head and neck, liver or kidney cancer.

This chain connects TRBV7-6 to TRBJ1-2, with 7 bases fitting TRBD1. This CDR3 region has 17 residues. From germline, CDR1 is SGHVS and CDR2 FNYEAQ. V dropped 2 bases and J dropped 3; count of bases not matched to a gene: 12. CDR3 residues: CASSLFEGAQGDYGYTF. The CDR3 DNA follows: TGTGCCAGCAGCTTATTTGAGGGGGCGCAGGGGGACTATGGCTACACCTTC.

The chain recombines TRBV15 with TRBJ2-3, with 9 bases fitting TRBD2. The V and J ends lost 0 bases and 2 bases, in that order; junction bases with no gene match: 12. Germline-derived CDR1 and CDR2 are LNHNV and YYDKDF (reference sequence). This CDR3 contains 19 residues. Here the CDR3 DNA reads TGTGCCACCAGCAGAGATCGGGTTGTTAGCGGGGGACCCACAGATACGCAGTATTTT. Protein: CATSRDRVVSGGPTDTQYF.

The J gene is TRBJ2-7, the V gene TRBV29-1; a weak D match, TRBD2 (6 bases). The CDR3 consists of 14 residues. Germline V gene data show CDR1 as SQVTM and CDR2 as ANQGSEA. V gave up 7 bases and J gave up 0 bases, with 16 bases separating them. The CDR3 sequence: CSAAGTSSSYEQYF. CDR3 DNA sequence: TGCAGCGCCGCCGGGACTTCTAGCTCCTACGAGCAGTACTTC.

The chain links TRBV13 to TRBJ1-2, with a weak D call TRBD1 (5 bases). Germline values: CDR1 PRHDT, CDR2 FYEKMQ (reference sequence). The V end was cut by 0 bases, the J end by 0 bases, with 11 bases between. CDR3 length: 16 residues. The CDR3 protein is CASSLGRGRANYGYTF. The CDR3 DNA is TGTGCCAGCAGCTTAGGCCGGGGCAGGGCTAACTATGGCTACACCTTC.

The chain joins TRBV7-2 to TRBJ2-2, with a tentative D call TRBD1 (6 bases). Trimming left V 0 bases short and J 5 bases short, with 7 bases between. Germline V gene lookup returns CDR1 SGHTA and CDR2 FQGNSA. The CDR3 runs 14 residues. The CDR3 DNA sequence: TGTGCCAGCAGCTTAGCGCAGGGGACCGGGGAGCTGTTTTTT. Translated, it gives CASSLAQGTGELFF. Based on the CDR3 plus reference TRBV7-2 and TRBJ2-2, the full variable domain is GAGVSQSPSNKVTEKGKDVELRCDPISGHTALYWYRQSLGQGLEFLIYFQGNSAPDKSGLPSDRFSAERTGGSVSTLTIQRTQQEDSAVYLCASSLAQGTGELFFGEGSRLTVL.

The rearrangement links TRBV4-3 to TRBJ2-7; 9 bases are a match to TRBD2. V was clipped by 4 bases and J by 0 bases; unmatched bases: 7. Germline CDR1 LGHNA, CDR2 YSLEER. The CDR3 runs 16 residues. The CDR3 nucleotides are TGCGCCAGCAGCCCAGTATTTAGCGGGAGCTCCTACGAGCAGTACTTC. Amino acids: CASSPVFSGSSYEQYF.

The chain combines TRBV28 with TRBJ2-1; 11 bases match TRBD2. With V trimmed by 6 bases and J by 7 bases, 8 bases remained unmatched. The CDR3 runs 15 residues. From germline, CDR1 is MDHEN and CDR2 SYDVKM. The CDR3 sequence: CASSFSGRARNEQFF. The CDR3 DNA follows: TGTGCCAGCAGCTTTAGCGGGAGGGCCAGAAATGAGCAGTTCTTC.

The chain combines TRBV19 with TRBJ1-1, with unresolved D. Germline V gene lookup returns CDR1 LNHDA and CDR2 SQIVND (reference sequence). CDR3 length: 13 residues. Trimming took 0 bases from V and 5 from J, leaving 7 bases between them. The CDR3 nucleotides are TGTGCCAGTAGTATAGATTTGAGGACTGAAGCTTTCTTT. It yields the protein CASSIDLRTEAFF.

In this sample, this clone is medium-sized. The genes are TRBV6-6 and TRBJ1-5, with 9 bases aligning to TRBD1. Trimming at V came to 6 bases and at J to 5 bases, leaving 2 bases not matched to a gene. This CDR3 has 13 amino acids. CDR1 is MNHNY and CDR2 is SVGAGI in the germline V gene (reference sequence). This CDR3 reads CASRWTGDQPQHF. The CDR3 nucleotides are TGTGCCAGCAGATGGACAGGGGATCAGCCCCAGCATTTT.

Concerning this clone itself: The identical CDR3 is also encoded by other nucleotide sequences in the sample. The gene calls are TRBV4-3 and TRBJ1-2; D is possibly TRBD1 (6 bases). The CDR3 is 15 amino acids. Trimming removed 0 bases from V and 6 bases from J, with 14 bases in between. Germline CDR1 and CDR2: LGHNA and YSLEER. CDR3 in DNA: TGCGCCAGCAGCCAAGATAGGGGGACTCGGGATGGCTACACCTTC. Its protein is CASSQDRGTRDGYTF.

The count of this clone is one. This chain uses TRBV19 with TRBJ1-5; D might be TRBD1 (5 bases). The CDR3 extends over 13 amino acids. With 7 bases removed from V and 10 bases from J, the gap between germline ends came to 17 bases. Germline assignment: CDR1 LNHDA and CDR2 SQIVND (reference sequence). CDR3 bases: TGTGCCAGTACCCTGCCCGGGGGGAAACCCCAGCATTTT. Translating gives CASTLPGGKPQHF.

The CDR3 loop is CASSQDSVDRGAGELFF. The CDR3 region has the DNA TGCGCCAGCAGCCAAGATTCGGTGGACAGGGGGGCCGGGGAGCTGTTTTTT. This chain links TRBV4-1 with TRBJ2-2; the match to TRBD1 covers 10 bases. Germline-derived CDR1 and CDR2 are MGHRA and YSYEKL. The CDR3 totals 17 residues. Trimming cost V 0 bases and J 6 bases; bases outside gene matches: 7.

The V gene is TRBV11-2, the J gene TRBJ2-5; D remains unclear. V gave up 0 bases and J gave up 1 base, with 12 bases separating them. The V gene's germline CDR1 is SGHAT and CDR2 FQNNGV. The CDR3 length is 16 residues. The CDR3 coding sequence is TGTGCCAGCAGCTTAGATGTGGCAGCACTCCAAGAGACCCAGTACTTC. This encodes CASSLDVAALQETQYF. Full variable domain (remainder filled in from reference TRBV11-2 and TRBJ2-5): EAGVAQSPRYKIIEKRQSVAFWCNPISGHATLYWYQQILGQGPKLLIQFQNNGVVDDSQLPKDRFSAERLKGVDSTLKIQPAKLEDSAVYLCASSLDVAALQETQYFGPGTRLLVL.

By proportion, this clone is medium-sized. The rearrangement uses TRBV2 and TRBJ2-3; D tentatively reads TRBD1 or TRBD2 (5 bases each). The V and J ends lost 8 bases and 2 bases respectively, with 17 bases between them. Looked up from germline, CDR1 is SNHLY and CDR2 is FYNNEI. The CDR3 sequence is 15 residues long. The CDR3 region has the DNA TGTGCCAGCTACGCGACGGGGCACTCCACAGATACGCAGTATTTT. Its protein is CASYATGHSTDTQYF.

The chain couples TRBV7-8 to TRBJ2-7; tentatively, D is TRBD2 (6 bases). Trimming cost V 4 bases and J 5 bases, with 18 bases left between them. CDR3 length equals 15 residues. Germline values: CDR1 SGHVS, CDR2 FQNEAQ. CDR3 residues: CASSSQESGLNEQYF. CDR3 in DNA: TGTGCCAGCAGCTCCCAGGAGAGCGGGCTGAACGAGCAGTACTTC.